A single sample gave rise to the 17 T cell receptor beta chains below, sequenced in a study of blood T cell repertoires in COVID-19. Sequencing used immunoSEQ multiplex PCR; TCRdb keeps in-frame clones, though not all of them. Among around 93,000 clones listed, around 81% were seen once. The source material was peripheral blood. These receptors all come from a man aged 55 to 70 with acute or convalescent COVID-19.

The chain couples TRBV27 to TRBJ1-1; 8 nucleotides agree with TRBD1. Per the germline V gene, CDR1 is MNHEY and CDR2 is SMNVEV (reference sequence). The trim removed 10 bases at V and 4 bases at J, leaving 8 bases unmatched. The CDR3 is made up of 13 amino acids. The CDR3 DNA reads TGTGCCACTTGGGCAGGGGGCGTCACTGAAGCTTTCTTT. It is translated as CATWAGGVTEAFF.

This chain joins TRBV5-4 and TRBJ1-2; no clear D gene. The CDR3 runs 13 residues. The germline V gene encodes CDR1 SGHNT and CDR2 YYREEE (reference sequence). With 3 bases removed from V and 4 bases from J, the gap between germline ends came to 10 bases. CDR3 region: CASSSLSAYGYTF. In DNA, the CDR3 is TGTGCCAGCAGCTCCCTATCTGCCTATGGCTACACCTTC.

CDR3 bases: TGTGCCAGCACCTACGGTCGGGTGCGTGGCTACACCTTC. The encoded protein is CASTYGRVRGYTF. The V and J genes are TRBV12-3 or TRBV12-4 and TRBJ1-2; D is undetermined. The CDR3 has 13 residues. V gave up 7 bases and J gave up 7 bases, with 16 bases separating them.

The J gene is TRBJ2-1, the V gene TRBV25-1; 7 bases fit TRBD2. The length of the CDR3 is 14 residues. V gave up 6 bases and J gave up 7 bases; unmatched junction bases: 9. Germline-derived CDR1 and CDR2 are MGHDK and SYGVNS. CDR3 DNA: TGTGCCAGCAGGATGGGGGGGAGGGAAAATGAGCAGTTCTTC. The encoded protein is CASRMGGRENEQFF.

The rearrangement joins TRBV6-1 to TRBJ2-7, with 7 bases matching TRBD2. This CDR3 region has 15 residues. Germline V gives CDR1 MNHNS, CDR2 SASEGT. With 2 bases clipped from V and 2 bases from J, the junction kept 6 bases outside the gene matches. The CDR3 loop is CASSELGSGTYEQYV. CDR3 nucleotide sequence: TGTGCCAGCAGTGAACTGGGGAGCGGGACCTACGAGCAGTACGTC.

The chain has TRBV5-6 and TRBJ2-1; possibly TRBD1 for D (6 bases). The V gene's germline CDR1 is SGHDT and CDR2 YYEEEE. The CDR3 covers 15 residues. V was trimmed by 4 bases and J by 0 bases, leaving 11 bases between them. As DNA, the CDR3 is TGTGCCAGCAGCCAACTCAGGGGCTCCTACAATGAGCAGTTCTTC. Its protein is CASSQLRGSYNEQFF.

J is TRBJ1-2 and V is TRBV5-1, with TRBD1 as a possible D gene (5 bases). The V and J ends lost 2 bases and 1 base respectively, with 9 bases between them. CDR3 length: 14 amino acids. The germline gives CDR1 SGHRS, CDR2 YFSETQ. CDR3 protein: CASSFSTDNYGYTF. The CDR3 coding sequence is TGCGCCAGCAGCTTTTCGACAGATAACTATGGCTACACCTTC. Full variable domain (rest looked up from reference TRBV5-1 and TRBJ1-2): KAGVTQTPRYLIKTRGQQVTLSCSPISGHRSVSWYQQTPGQGLQFLFEYFSETQRNKGNFPGRFSGRQFSNSRSEMNVSTLELGDSALYLCASSFSTDNYGYTFGSGTRLTVV.

This rearrangement joins TRBV19 to TRBJ1-2; no firm D call. The V end lost 3 bases, the J end lost 2 bases, and 13 bases lay between the germline ends. This CDR3 region has 15 residues. Germline V lookup: CDR1 LNHDA, CDR2 SQIVND (reference sequence). The CDR3 reads CASSIPRRENYGYTF. DNA for the CDR3: TGTGCCAGTAGTATTCCCCGAAGGGAGAACTATGGCTACACCTTC.

This chain connects TRBV14 to TRBJ1-6; unclear D gene. V lost 4 bases and J 7 bases, leaving 8 bases between the germline ends. This CDR3 region has 13 residues. CDR1 SGHDN and CDR2 FVKESK come from the germline V gene. The CDR3 reads CASSRRENSPLHF. CDR3 DNA: TGTGCCAGCAGCCGGAGGGAGAATTCACCCCTCCACTTT.

The genes are TRBV6-5 and TRBJ2-5; 10 positions match TRBD1. The germline V gene has CDR1 MNHEY and CDR2 SVGAGI. V dropped 4 bases and J dropped 9; count of bases not matched to a gene: 11. This CDR3 is 15 amino acids long. The CDR3 is CASSLTGGPEGAQYF. The CDR3 region has the DNA TGTGCCAGCAGTTTGACAGGGGGCCCGGAGGGGGCCCAGTACTTC.

The chain combines TRBV18 with TRBJ2-1, with TRBD2 matching over 12 bases. J was trimmed by 10 bases and V by 4 bases; bases with no gene match: 8. The CDR3 consists of 15 residues. The germline CDR1 and CDR2 sequences are KGHSH and LQKENI. CDR3 in DNA: TGTGCCAGCTCACAGACTAGCGGGGGCCGCGCGGAGCAGTTCTTC. Protein: CASSQTSGGRAEQFF.

The chain joins TRBV9 to TRBJ1-3; 11 nucleotides match TRBD1. CDR1 is SGDLS and CDR2 is YYNGEE in the germline V gene. The CDR3 loop spans 16 amino acids. The ends lost 5 bases at V and 3 bases at J; junction bases unmatched: 7. CDR3 region: CASSRTGGRGGNTIYF. CDR3 sequence (DNA): TGTGCCAGCAGTCGGACAGGGGGCAGAGGTGGAAACACCATATATTTT.

In DNA form, the CDR3 reads TGTGCCAGCAGCGCTATAGCGGGAGGAACAGATACGCAGTATTTT. It encodes CASSAIAGGTDTQYF. V and J are TRBV7-2 and TRBJ2-3, with TRBD2 matching over 10 bases. CDR3 length: 15 residues. After removal of 5 bases from V and 3 bases from J, the junction contained 5 bases not matched to a gene. Germline lookup yields CDR1 SGHTA and CDR2 FQGNSA.

The chain carries TRBV25-1 and TRBJ2-2; TRBD2 matches at 9 bases. The germline CDR1 and CDR2 sequences are MGHDK and SYGVNS. The length of the CDR3 is 15 residues. V was clipped by 6 bases and J by 4 bases; unmatched bases: 6. The CDR3 region has the DNA TGTGCCAGCAGCGAGCTAGCGGGGAGCACCGGGGAGCTGTTTTTT. It is translated as CASSELAGSTGELFF.

This clone was recorded many times. The chain employs TRBV6-1 and TRBJ1-6; TRBD1 aligns across 9 bases. The CDR3 is made up of 16 amino acids. With 4 bases clipped from V and 9 bases from J, the junction kept 10 bases outside the gene matches. Germline V lookup: CDR1 MNHNS, CDR2 SASEGT. CDR3 nucleotide sequence: TGTGCCAGCAGTGCCACCGGGACAGGGTTTGCTTCACCCCTCCACTTT. This gives the protein CASSATGTGFASPLHF.

The chain employs TRBV7-2 and TRBJ2-3, with 7 bases matching TRBD1. V shed 5 bases, J shed 4 bases, and the junction held 6 bases outside the gene matches. Looked up from germline, CDR1 is SGHTA and CDR2 is FQGNSA. The CDR3 loop spans 14 amino acids. CDR3 loop: CASSPDRAADTQYF. The CDR3, as DNA: TGTGCCAGCAGCCCAGACAGGGCCGCAGATACGCAGTATTTT.

This chain joins TRBV28 and TRBJ2-7, with 7 bases identical to TRBD1. The length of the CDR3 is 16 residues. V gave up 4 bases and J gave up 0 bases; unmatched junction bases: 9. The germline V gene encodes CDR1 MDHEN and CDR2 SYDVKM. The CDR3 coding sequence is TGTGCCAGCAGTTCCTCCGGGACAGCAATCTCCTACGAGCAGTACGTC. This gives the protein CASSSSGTAISYEQYV.